This T cell receptor beta chain stems from a study of shared T cell receptors in the human thymus. Germline values: CDR1 MDHEN, CDR2 SYDVKM. CDR3 length equals 15 residues. Trimming stripped 3 bases from V and 1 base from J, with 10 bases between. Sequenced by immunoSEQ multiplex PCR; TCRdb stores in-frame clones only, minus some. The sample gives about 730,000 clones, roughly 88% of which show up once; approximately 0.01% is in the top ten. These data were also reused for a study on human thymus T cells.

Specimen: thymocytes. This chain uses TRBV28 with TRBJ1-5, with a weak D call TRBD1 (5 bases). The TCR sequence derives from a girl under three years old with a congenital heart defect. CDR3 nucleotide sequence: TGTGCCAGCAGTTTTAGGGGTCCAAGCAATCAGCCCCAGCATTTT. Translated, it gives CASSFRGPSNQPQHF.